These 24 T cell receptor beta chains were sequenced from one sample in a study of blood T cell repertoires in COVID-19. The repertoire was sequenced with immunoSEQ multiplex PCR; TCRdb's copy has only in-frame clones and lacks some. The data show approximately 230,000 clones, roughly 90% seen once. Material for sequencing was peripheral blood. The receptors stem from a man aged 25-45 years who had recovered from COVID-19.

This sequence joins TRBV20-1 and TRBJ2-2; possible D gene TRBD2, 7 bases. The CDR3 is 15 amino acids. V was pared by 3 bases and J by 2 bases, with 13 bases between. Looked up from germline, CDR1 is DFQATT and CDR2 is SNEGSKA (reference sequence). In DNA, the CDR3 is TGCAGTGCTAGTGATGGGGGGGGCAACACCGGGGAGCTGTTTTTT. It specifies CSASDGGGNTGELFF.

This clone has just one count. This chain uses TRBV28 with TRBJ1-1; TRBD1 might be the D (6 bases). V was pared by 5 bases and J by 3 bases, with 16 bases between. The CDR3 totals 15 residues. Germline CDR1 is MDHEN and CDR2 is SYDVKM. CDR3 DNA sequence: TGTGCCAGCAGTCCATACAGGGCCCCTCACACTGAAGCTTTCTTT. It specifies CASSPYRAPHTEAFF.

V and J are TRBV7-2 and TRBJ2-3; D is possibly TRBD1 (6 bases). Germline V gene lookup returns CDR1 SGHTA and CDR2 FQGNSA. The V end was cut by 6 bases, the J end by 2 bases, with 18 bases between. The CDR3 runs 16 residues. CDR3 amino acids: CASRPGTSIITDTQYF. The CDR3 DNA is TGTGCCAGCAGACCCGGGACAAGTATTATCACAGATACGCAGTATTTT.

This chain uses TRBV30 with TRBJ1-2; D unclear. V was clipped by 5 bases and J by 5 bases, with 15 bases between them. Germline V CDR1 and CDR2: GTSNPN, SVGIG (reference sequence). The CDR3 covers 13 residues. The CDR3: CAWALSGLYGYTF. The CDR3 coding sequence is TGTGCCTGGGCCCTTAGCGGTTTGTATGGCTACACCTTC.

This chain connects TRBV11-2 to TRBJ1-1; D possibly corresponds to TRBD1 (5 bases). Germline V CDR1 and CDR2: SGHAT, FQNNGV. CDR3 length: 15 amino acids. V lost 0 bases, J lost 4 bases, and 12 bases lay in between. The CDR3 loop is CASSLEQGRVTEAFF. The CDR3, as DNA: TGTGCCAGCAGCTTAGAGCAGGGTCGGGTCACTGAAGCTTTCTTT.

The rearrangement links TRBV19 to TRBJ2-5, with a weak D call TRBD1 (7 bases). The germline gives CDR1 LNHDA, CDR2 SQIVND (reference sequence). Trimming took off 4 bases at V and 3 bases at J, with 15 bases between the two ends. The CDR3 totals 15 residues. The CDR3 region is CASSTDARGEETQYF. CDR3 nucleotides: TGTGCCAGTAGTACCGACGCCAGGGGGGAAGAGACCCAGTACTTC. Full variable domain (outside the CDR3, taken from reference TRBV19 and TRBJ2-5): DGGITQSPKYLFRKEGQNVTLSCEQNLNHDAMYWYRQDPGQGLRLIYYSQIVNDFQKGDIAEGYSVSREKKESFPLTVTSAQKNPTAFYLCASSTDARGEETQYFGPGTRLLVL.

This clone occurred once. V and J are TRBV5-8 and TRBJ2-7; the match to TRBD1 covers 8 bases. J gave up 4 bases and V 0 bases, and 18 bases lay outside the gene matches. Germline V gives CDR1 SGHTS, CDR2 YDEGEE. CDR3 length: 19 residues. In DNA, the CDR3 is TGTGCCAGCAGCTTGGACTTGGGGGTCCGGACAGGGCTCCTATACGAGCAGTACTTC. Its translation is CASSLDLGVRTGLLYEQYF.

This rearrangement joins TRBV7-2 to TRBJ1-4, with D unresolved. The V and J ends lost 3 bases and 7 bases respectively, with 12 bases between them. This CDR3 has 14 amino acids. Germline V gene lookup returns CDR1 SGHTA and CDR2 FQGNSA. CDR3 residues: CASSFTLAGEKLFF. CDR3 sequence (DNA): TGTGCCAGCAGCTTCACTCTAGCGGGTGAAAAACTGTTTTTT. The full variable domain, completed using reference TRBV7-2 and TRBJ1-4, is GAGVSQSPSNKVTEKGKDVELRCDPISGHTALYWYRQSLGQGLEFLIYFQGNSAPDKSGLPSDRFSAERTGGSVSTLTIQRTQQEDSAVYLCASSFTLAGEKLFFGSGTQLSVL.

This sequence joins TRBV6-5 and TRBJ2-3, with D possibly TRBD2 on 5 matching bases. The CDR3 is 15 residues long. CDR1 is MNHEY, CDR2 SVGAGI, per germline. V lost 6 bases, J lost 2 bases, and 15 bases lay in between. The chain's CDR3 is CASSRSGTLTDTQYF. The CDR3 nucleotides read TGTGCCAGCAGCCGCTCGGGAACCCTCACAGATACGCAGTATTTT.

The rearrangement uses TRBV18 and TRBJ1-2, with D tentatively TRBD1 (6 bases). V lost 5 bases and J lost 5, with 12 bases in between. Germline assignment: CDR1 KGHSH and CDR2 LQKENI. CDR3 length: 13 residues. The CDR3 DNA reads TGTGCCAGCTCAACTACAGGGTATTATGGCTACACCTTC. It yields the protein CASSTTGYYGYTF.

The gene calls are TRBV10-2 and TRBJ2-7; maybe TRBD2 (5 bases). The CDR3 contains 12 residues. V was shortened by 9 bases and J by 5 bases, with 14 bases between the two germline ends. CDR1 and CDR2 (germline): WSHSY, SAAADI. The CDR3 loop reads CASRPEGDEQYF. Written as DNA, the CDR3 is TGCGCCAGTCGACCTGAGGGTGACGAGCAGTACTTC.

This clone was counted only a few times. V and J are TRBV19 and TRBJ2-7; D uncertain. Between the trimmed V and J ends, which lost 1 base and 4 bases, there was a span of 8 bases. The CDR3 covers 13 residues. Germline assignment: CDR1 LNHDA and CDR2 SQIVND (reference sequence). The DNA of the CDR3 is TGTGCCAGTAGTATAGCCCCATCATACGAGCAGTACTTC. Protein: CASSIAPSYEQYF.

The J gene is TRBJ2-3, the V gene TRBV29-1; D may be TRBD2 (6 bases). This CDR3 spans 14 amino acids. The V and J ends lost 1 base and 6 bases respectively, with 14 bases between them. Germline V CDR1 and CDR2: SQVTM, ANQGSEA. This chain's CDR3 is CSVEGGTSMDTQYF. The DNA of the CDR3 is TGCAGCGTTGAAGGCGGAACTAGCATGGATACGCAGTATTTT.

The CDR3 DNA reads as TGTGCCAGCAGATCTAGGACAGGGGGAGAGAGTCAGCCCCAGCATTTT. This codes for CASRSRTGGESQPQHF. The J gene is TRBJ1-5, the V gene TRBV27, with 10 bases lining up with TRBD1. The CDR3 loop spans 16 amino acids. The ends lost 6 bases at V and 6 bases at J; junction bases unmatched: 11. Germline loops: CDR1 MNHEY, CDR2 SMNVEV (reference sequence).

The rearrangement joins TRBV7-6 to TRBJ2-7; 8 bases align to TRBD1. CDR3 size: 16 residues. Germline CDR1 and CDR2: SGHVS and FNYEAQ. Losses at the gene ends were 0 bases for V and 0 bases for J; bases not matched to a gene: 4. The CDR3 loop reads CASSLADRASSYEQYF. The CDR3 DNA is TGTGCCAGCAGCTTAGCGGACAGGGCCAGCTCCTACGAGCAGTACTTC.

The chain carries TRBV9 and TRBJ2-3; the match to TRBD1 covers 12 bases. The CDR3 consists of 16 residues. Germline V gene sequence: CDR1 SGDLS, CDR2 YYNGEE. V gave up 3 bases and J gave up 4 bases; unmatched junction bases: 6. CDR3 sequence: CASSAWDRGRPDTQYF. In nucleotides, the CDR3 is TGTGCCAGCAGCGCCTGGGACAGGGGGCGCCCAGATACGCAGTATTTT. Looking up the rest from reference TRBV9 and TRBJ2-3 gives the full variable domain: DSGVTQTPKHLITATGQRVTLRCSPRSGDLSVYWYQQSLDQGLQFLIQYYNGEERAKGNILERFSAQQFPDLHSELNLSSLELGDSALYFCASSAWDRGRPDTQYFGPGTRLTVL.

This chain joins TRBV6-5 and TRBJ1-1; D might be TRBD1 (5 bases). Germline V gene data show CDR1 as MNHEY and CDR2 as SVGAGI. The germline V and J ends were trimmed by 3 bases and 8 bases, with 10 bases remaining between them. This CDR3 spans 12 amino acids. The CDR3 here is CASSYRRGEAFF. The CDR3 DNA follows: TGTGCCAGCAGTTATAGGAGGGGAGAAGCTTTCTTT.

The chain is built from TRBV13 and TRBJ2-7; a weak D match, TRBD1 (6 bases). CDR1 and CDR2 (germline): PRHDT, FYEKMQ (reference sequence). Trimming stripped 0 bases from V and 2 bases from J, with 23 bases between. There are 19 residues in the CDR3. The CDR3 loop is CASSLGGTPDGTGPYEQYF. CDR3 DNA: TGTGCCAGCAGCTTAGGCGGCACTCCTGACGGAACAGGGCCCTACGAGCAGTACTTC.

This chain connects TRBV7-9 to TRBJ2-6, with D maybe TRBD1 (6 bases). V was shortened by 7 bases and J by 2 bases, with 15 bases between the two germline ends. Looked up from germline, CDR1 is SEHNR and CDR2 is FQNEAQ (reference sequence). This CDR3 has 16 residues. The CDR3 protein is CASIDVGAAGANVLTF. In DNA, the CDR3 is TGTGCCAGCATCGATGTGGGGGCAGCTGGGGCCAACGTCCTGACTTTC. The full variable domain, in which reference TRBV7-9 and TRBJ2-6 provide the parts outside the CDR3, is DTGVSQNPRHKITKRGQNVTFRCDPISEHNRLYWYRQTLGQGPEFLTYFQNEAQLEKSRLLSDRFSAERPKGSFSTLEIQRTEQGDSAMYLCASIDVGAAGANVLTFGAGSRLTVL.

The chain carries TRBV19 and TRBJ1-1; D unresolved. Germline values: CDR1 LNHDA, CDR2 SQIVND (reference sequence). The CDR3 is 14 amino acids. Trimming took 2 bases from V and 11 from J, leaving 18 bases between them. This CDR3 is CASSIRLREQAAFF. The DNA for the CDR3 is TGTGCCAGTAGTATAAGACTCCGGGAGCAAGCGGCTTTCTTT.

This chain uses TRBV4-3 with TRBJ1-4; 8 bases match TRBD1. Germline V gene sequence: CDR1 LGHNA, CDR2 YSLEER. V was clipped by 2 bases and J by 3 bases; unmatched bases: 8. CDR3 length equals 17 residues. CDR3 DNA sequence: TGCGCCAGCAGCCAACGCACAGGGGGGGGATCTAATGAAAAACTGTTTTTT. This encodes CASSQRTGGGSNEKLFF.

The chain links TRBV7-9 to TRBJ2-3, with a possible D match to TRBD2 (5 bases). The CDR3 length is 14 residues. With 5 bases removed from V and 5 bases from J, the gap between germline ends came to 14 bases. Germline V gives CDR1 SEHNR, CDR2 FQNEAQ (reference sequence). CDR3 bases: TGTGCCAGCAGCCCTAGCACCGCTGAAGATACGCAGTATTTT. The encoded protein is CASSPSTAEDTQYF.

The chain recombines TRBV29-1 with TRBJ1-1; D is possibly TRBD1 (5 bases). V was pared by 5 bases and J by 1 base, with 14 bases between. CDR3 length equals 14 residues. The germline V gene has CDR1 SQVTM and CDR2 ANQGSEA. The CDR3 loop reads CSVQAGGRNTEAFF. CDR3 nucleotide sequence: TGCAGCGTTCAGGCGGGGGGAAGGAACACTGAAGCTTTCTTT.

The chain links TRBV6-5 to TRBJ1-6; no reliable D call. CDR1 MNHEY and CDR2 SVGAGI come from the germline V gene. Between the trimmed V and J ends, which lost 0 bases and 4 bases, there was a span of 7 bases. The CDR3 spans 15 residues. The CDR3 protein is CASSYSRQYNSPLHF. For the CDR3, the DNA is TGTGCCAGCAGTTACTCGAGGCAGTATAATTCACCCCTCCACTTT.